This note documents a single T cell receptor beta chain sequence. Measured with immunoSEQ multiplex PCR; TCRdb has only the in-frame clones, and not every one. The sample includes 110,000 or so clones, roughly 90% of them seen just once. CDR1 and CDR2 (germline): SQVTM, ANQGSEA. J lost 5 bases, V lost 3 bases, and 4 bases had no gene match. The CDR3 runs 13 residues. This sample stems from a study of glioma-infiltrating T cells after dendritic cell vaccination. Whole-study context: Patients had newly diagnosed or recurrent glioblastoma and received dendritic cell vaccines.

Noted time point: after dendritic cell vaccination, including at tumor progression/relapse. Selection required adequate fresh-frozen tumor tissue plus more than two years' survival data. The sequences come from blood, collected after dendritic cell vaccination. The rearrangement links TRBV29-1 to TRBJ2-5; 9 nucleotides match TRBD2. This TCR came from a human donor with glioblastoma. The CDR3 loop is CSVDSGGGETQYF. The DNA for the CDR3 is TGCAGCGTTGATAGCGGGGGCGGGGAGACCCAGTACTTC.